These 21 T cell receptor beta chains were all obtained from the same sample, sequenced in a study of blood T cells in healthy people across ages. Together with a sample-barcoded 5' primer, a J-beta primer mix was included in a second PCR lasting roughly 7 to 11 cycles. TCRdb passed the 5' RACE reads through MiXCR, listing each CDR3 protein once. The sample has 1.5 million to 2 million distinct CDR3 sequences, roughly 52% seen once. Sequenced: blood. Source of these receptors: a woman aged 40 to 49 in good health.

This clonotype occurred a few times. The chain combines TRBV13 with TRBJ2-1, with D perhaps TRBD1 (8 bases). CDR1 PRHDT and CDR2 FYEKMQ come from the germline V gene (reference sequence). The V gene lost 4 bases and the J gene lost 10 bases, with 14 bases spanning the gap. The CDR3 covers 13 residues. CDR3 residues: CASSSQGGLEQFF. The CDR3 DNA reads as TGTGCCAGCAGCTCACAGGGGGGGTTGGAGCAGTTCTTC.

The rearrangement joins TRBV2 to TRBJ1-1; weak D call: TRBD1 (5 bases). This CDR3 comprises 13 residues. Germline CDR1 and CDR2: SNHLY and FYNNEI. V was trimmed by 8 bases and J by 0 bases, leaving 10 bases between them. The CDR3 DNA reads as TGTGCCAGCCTGACAGTTATGAACACTGAAGCTTTCTTT. Protein sequence: CASLTVMNTEAFF. The complete variable domain, with remaining parts taken from reference TRBV2 and TRBJ1-1, reads EPEVTQTPSHQVTQMGQEVILRCVPISNHLYFYWYRQILGQKVEFLVSFYNNEISEKSEIFDDQFSVERPDGSNFTLKIRSTKLEDSAMYFCASLTVMNTEAFFGQGTRLTVV.

This clonotype was detected once. The chain uses TRBV3-1 and TRBJ2-1; D is perhaps TRBD2 (6 bases). The CDR3 spans 18 residues. The V and J ends lost 1 base and 7 bases respectively, with 23 bases between them. Germline values: CDR1 LGHDT, CDR2 YNNKEL (reference sequence). The CDR3 DNA is TGTGCCAGCAGCCAAGTCGGGGGTAGGGAACCGGGGTGGAATGAGCAGTTCTTC. This translates into CASSQVGGREPGWNEQFF.

The chain carries TRBV10-3 and TRBJ2-3; possible D gene TRBD1, 8 bases. The CDR3 contains 14 residues. Germline loops: CDR1 ENHRY, CDR2 SYGVKD. V shed 6 bases and J shed 6 bases, with 16 bases lying between them. The CDR3 sequence: CAIRKTGGGDTQYF. CDR3 nucleotide sequence: TGTGCCATCAGGAAAACAGGGGGAGGGGATACGCAGTATTTT.

Only one count was recorded for this clonotype. V usage is TRBV7-9 and J usage is TRBJ2-5; 7 bases map to TRBD2. The CDR3 loop spans 16 amino acids. CDR1 SEHNR and CDR2 FQNEAQ come from the germline V gene (reference sequence). With V trimmed by 1 base and J by 0 bases, 5 bases remained unmatched. The CDR3, as DNA: TGTGCCAGCAGCTTAGAACTAGCGAGGTACCAAGAGACCCAGTACTTC. This encodes CASSLELARYQETQYF.

This clonotype was counted only a few times. The J gene is TRBJ1-4, the V gene TRBV7-2, with 7 bases aligning to TRBD1. Losses at the gene ends were 6 bases for V and 4 bases for J; bases not matched to a gene: 5. Germline values: CDR1 SGHTA, CDR2 FQGNSA. This CDR3 region has 14 residues. The CDR3 DNA is TGTGCCAGCAGTTTGGACAGGCGTAATGAAAAACTGTTTTTT. Amino acids: CASSLDRRNEKLFF. Using reference TRBV7-2 and TRBJ1-4 for the parts outside the CDR3, the full variable domain is GAGVSQSPSNKVTEKGKDVELRCDPISGHTALYWYRQSLGQGLEFLIYFQGNSAPDKSGLPSDRFSAERTGGSVSTLTIQRTQQEDSAVYLCASSLDRRNEKLFFGSGTQLSVL.

The V call is TRBV7-2, the J call TRBJ2-5; the D is unclear. CDR1 SGHTA and CDR2 FQGNSA come from the germline V gene. The CDR3 contains 13 residues. The ends were cut back, 5 bases at V and 5 bases at J, with 12 bases in the middle. The CDR3 sequence: CASSIYGSETQYF. In nucleotides, the CDR3 is TGTGCCAGCAGCATATACGGCTCGGAGACCCAGTACTTC.

V usage is TRBV15 and J usage is TRBJ1-1; a possible D gene is TRBD1 (6 bases). The CDR3 has 13 amino acids. Trimming stripped 11 bases from V and 12 bases from J, with 25 bases between. Germline CDR1 and CDR2: LNHNV and YYDKDF (reference sequence). The CDR3 here is CASRGPSLTGPFF. CDR3 sequence (DNA): TGTGCCTCCCGGGGGCCTTCGCTCACAGGACCTTTCTTT.

V is TRBV15 and J is TRBJ2-1; D is unclear. The CDR3 sequence is 13 residues long. Per the germline V gene, CDR1 is LNHNV and CDR2 is YYDKDF (reference sequence). Trimming cost V 0 bases and J 8 bases, with 8 bases left between them. The CDR3 DNA reads as TGTGCCACCAGCAGAGATCGTCATTATGAGCAGTTCTTC. It is translated as CATSRDRHYEQFF.

The V gene is TRBV5-1, the J gene TRBJ2-7, with 8 bases aligning to TRBD2. CDR1 is SGHRS, CDR2 YFSETQ, per germline. Losses at the gene ends were 5 bases for V and 7 bases for J; bases not matched to a gene: 11. The CDR3 covers 14 residues. The CDR3 loop reads CASRIGGDDNEQYF. In DNA form, the CDR3 reads TGCGCCAGCAGGATCGGGGGGGACGACAATGAGCAGTACTTC.

The chain's CDR3 is CSVVGVSSYEQYF. DNA for the CDR3: TGCAGCGTTGTTGGGGTCAGCTCCTACGAGCAGTACTTC. The rearrangement links TRBV29-1 to TRBJ2-7; D unresolved. The CDR3 loop spans 13 amino acids. Germline values: CDR1 SQVTM, CDR2 ANQGSEA. V was trimmed by 4 bases and J by 0 bases, leaving 10 bases between them.

This clonotype has a handful of counts. This chain links TRBV28 with TRBJ2-5; TRBD2 is a possible D gene (5 bases). The DNA end is more similar to TRBJ2-7, so the J call may be wrong. In germline, CDR1 is MDHEN, CDR2 SYDVKM. This CDR3 comprises 14 residues. The CDR3 loop is CASSFRGSGYEQYF. DNA for the CDR3: TGTGCCAGCAGTTTCCGGGGTTCTGGCTACGAGCAGTACTTC.

This clonotype was counted between two and nine times. The rearrangement uses TRBV7-2 and TRBJ2-5, with TRBD1 matching over 7 bases. The CDR3 length is 15 residues. From germline, CDR1 is SGHTA and CDR2 FQGNSA. Trimming at V came to 4 bases and at J to 2 bases, leaving 7 bases not matched to a gene. The CDR3 coding sequence is TGTGCCAGCAGCTCCCACACGGGACAGCAAGAGACCCAGTACTTC. Translating gives CASSSHTGQQETQYF.

This chain links TRBV6-2 or TRBV6-3 with TRBJ2-1, with 16 bases that match TRBD2. CDR1 is MNHEY, CDR2 SVGEGT, per germline. This CDR3 contains 22 residues. V dropped 0 bases and J dropped 7; count of bases not matched to a gene: 18. The CDR3 is CASSYSPTEGLAGGHAPNEQFF. The CDR3 nucleotides read TGTGCCAGCAGTTACTCACCTACCGAGGGACTAGCGGGGGGGCATGCCCCAAATGAGCAGTTCTTC.

The chain combines TRBV6-6 with TRBJ2-7; possibly TRBD2 for D (6 bases). Germline assignment: CDR1 MNHNY and CDR2 SVGAGI (reference sequence). V shed 2 bases and J shed 6 bases, with 14 bases lying between them. The CDR3 extends over 14 amino acids. DNA for the CDR3: TGTGCCAGCAGTTACGGGGGGACGAATTTCGAGCAGTACTTC. This translates into CASSYGGTNFEQYF.

This sequence joins TRBV7-9 and TRBJ2-1; D is possibly TRBD2 (6 bases). Germline CDR1 SEHNR, CDR2 FQNEAQ (reference sequence). The CDR3 totals 13 residues. V was cut by 6 bases and J by 8 bases, with 14 bases left in between. Here the CDR3 reads CASREGYPDEQFF. CDR3 sequence (DNA): TGTGCCAGCAGGGAGGGCTACCCGGATGAGCAGTTCTTC.

This chain joins TRBV20-1 and TRBJ2-3; tentatively, D is TRBD1 or TRBD2 (5 bases each). The CDR3 is made up of 14 amino acids. CDR1 is DFQATT and CDR2 is SNEGSKA in the germline V gene (reference sequence). The germline V and J ends were trimmed by 6 bases and 8 bases, with 21 bases remaining between them. DNA of the CDR3: TGCAGTGCCCCCCCCGGGACGCAGGCAGGTACGCAGTATTTT. Translating gives CSAPPGTQAGTQYF.

The chain uses TRBV5-5 and TRBJ2-7, with D uncertain. The better agreement between TRBJ2-5 and the DNA end casts doubt on the J call. The CDR3 loop spans 13 amino acids. Germline V CDR1 and CDR2: SGHKS, YYEKEE (reference sequence). CDR3 bases: TGTGCCAGCAGCGCGGCTTCTATGGAGACCCAGTACTTC. It encodes CASSAASMETQYF.

This clonotype was picked up one time. The rearrangement uses TRBV12-3 or TRBV12-4 and TRBJ2-3; 8 bases are a match to TRBD1. Losses at the gene ends were 8 bases for V and 4 bases for J; bases not matched to a gene: 11. The CDR3 is 15 residues long. CDR3 DNA: TGTGCCAGCCGGGGGTTCACAGGGGGACCAGATACGCAGTATTTT. It codes for CASRGFTGGPDTQYF.

The J gene is TRBJ2-1, the V gene TRBV12-3 or TRBV12-4, with TRBD2 identical over 10 bases. J gave up 0 bases and V 6 bases, and 2 bases lay outside the gene matches. The CDR3 runs to 15 residues. DNA for the CDR3: TGTGCCAGCAGGATAGCGGGGGGCTCCTACAATGAGCAGTTCTTC. Amino acid sequence: CASRIAGGSYNEQFF.

This clonotype was found once. The chain uses TRBV5-1 and TRBJ2-5; TRBD1 is a possible D gene (5 bases). The CDR3 length is 15 residues. V was trimmed by 3 bases and J by 1 base, leaving 13 bases between them. Germline-derived CDR1 and CDR2 are SGHRS and YFSETQ. CDR3 region: CASSSAPQGQETQYF. As DNA, the CDR3 is TGCGCCAGCAGCTCCGCCCCCCAGGGCCAAGAGACCCAGTACTTC.